These 9 T cell receptor beta chains came from one sample sequenced in a study of cytomegalovirus exposure and HLA in healthy donors. The PCR used 60 Vbeta and 13 Jbeta primers. The table came from immunoSEQ multiplex PCR; TCRdb's copy has only in-frame clones and leaves some out. The sample records about 140,000 clones, 68% being singletons. The sample taken for sequencing was PBMCs. The receptors shown here come from a man aged 60 to 75 in good health and CMV-seronegative.

This clone occurred a few times. This chain uses TRBV27 with TRBJ1-1; D remains unclear. The germline V and J ends were trimmed by 6 bases and 1 base, with 12 bases remaining between them. The germline V gene has CDR1 MNHEY and CDR2 SMNVEV (reference sequence). The CDR3 spans 14 residues. The CDR3 DNA is TGTGCCAGCAGGGGAGGGTACAAGAACACTGAAGCTTTCTTT. It specifies CASRGGYKNTEAFF.

This clone was seen a single time. The chain has TRBV29-1 and TRBJ2-7; TRBD2 might be the D (7 bases). The ends were cut back, 2 bases at V and 3 bases at J, with 11 bases in the middle. Germline assignment: CDR1 SQVTM and CDR2 ANQGSEA. The CDR3 contains 13 residues. The CDR3 reads CSVETGGLYEQYF. CDR3 DNA sequence: TGCAGCGTTGAAACCGGGGGGCTCTACGAGCAGTACTTC.

The V call is TRBV4-1, the J call TRBJ2-7; 10 bases fit TRBD2. Germline lookup yields CDR1 MGHRA and CDR2 YSYEKL. J was trimmed by 0 bases and V by 1 base; bases with no gene match: 6. This CDR3 has 17 amino acids. In nucleotides, the CDR3 is TGCGCCAGCAGCCAAGGGCTAGCGGGGGCAAGCTCCTACGAGCAGTACTTC. Amino acid sequence: CASSQGLAGASSYEQYF.

This clone was counted a few times. The V call is TRBV5-6, the J call TRBJ1-5; TRBD1 might be the D (6 bases). V was clipped by 1 base and J by 8 bases, with 13 bases between them. CDR1 is SGHDT, CDR2 YYEEEE, per germline. This CDR3 contains 14 residues. The CDR3 loop reads CASSLPGGAEPQHF. The CDR3 DNA follows: TGTGCCAGCAGCTTGCCGGGGGGCGCTGAGCCCCAGCATTTT.

The chain links TRBV29-1 to TRBJ2-1; D unresolved. CDR3 length: 14 amino acids. The V and J ends lost 6 bases and 1 base respectively, with 13 bases between them. Germline V CDR1 and CDR2: SQVTM, ANQGSEA. This CDR3 reads CSVALTFSYNEQFF. The CDR3 DNA sequence: TGCAGCGTCGCCTTGACTTTTTCCTACAATGAGCAGTTCTTC.

The chain links TRBV25-1 to TRBJ2-2; possible D gene TRBD2, 6 bases. Germline lookup yields CDR1 MGHDK and CDR2 SYGVNS. The CDR3 has 15 amino acids. Trimming left V 6 bases short and J 2 bases short, with 13 bases between. CDR3 loop: CASRRGTVNTGELFF. CDR3 sequence (DNA): TGTGCCAGCAGGAGAGGGACTGTCAACACCGGGGAGCTGTTTTTT.

This sequence joins TRBV6-5 and TRBJ1-3; D gene ambiguous. Germline CDR1 reads MNHEY; CDR2 reads SVGAGI. The CDR3 totals 16 residues. Trimming removed 0 bases from V and 0 bases from J, with 9 bases in between. The CDR3 sequence is CASSYSEASSGNTIYF. The DNA for the CDR3 is TGTGCCAGCAGTTACTCGGAGGCCTCCTCTGGAAACACCATATATTTT.

V usage is TRBV2 and J usage is TRBJ1-5; D is ambiguous. The CDR3 consists of 14 residues. Trimming stripped 6 bases from V and 0 bases from J, with 9 bases between. The V gene's germline CDR1 is SNHLY and CDR2 FYNNEI. CDR3 DNA: TGTGCCAGCAGGGGAGGCTTTAGCAATCAGCCCCAGCATTTT. Translating it yields CASRGGFSNQPQHF.

This clone was seen only a few times. The gene calls are TRBV7-2 and TRBJ2-7; 12 positions match TRBD2. J gave up 0 bases and V 4 bases, and 1 base lay outside the gene matches. The CDR3 loop spans 15 amino acids. Germline V gives CDR1 SGHTA, CDR2 FQGNSA. CDR3 in amino acids: CASSSSGRASYEQYF. The CDR3 DNA is TGTGCCAGCAGCTCTAGCGGGAGGGCCTCCTACGAGCAGTACTTC.